Listed below are T cell receptor beta chains from one sample, sequenced in a study of cytomegalovirus exposure and HLA in healthy donors. Profiling relied on immunoSEQ multiplex PCR, and the TCRdb table lists in-frame clones only, not all of them. The sample holds around 220,000 clones, approximately 86% seen once. The sample consisted of PBMCs. The source of these receptors is a woman under 30 in good health and CMV-seronegative. The CDR3 runs from the conserved cysteine through the conserved F or W. Fields, in order: clone size, V gene, D gene, J gene, CDR3 DNA, CDR3 protein. A D gene is named only where the DNA matches it firmly. Expanded clones get a size class; other rows say once, few or many, or leave the size out.

clone size: NA; V gene: TRBV5-4; D gene: TRBD1; J gene: TRBJ2-7; CDR3 DNA: TGTGCCAGCAGCTTCGGGACAGAGTACGAGCAGTACTTC; CDR3 protein: CASSFGTEYEQYF
clone size: NA; V gene: TRBV29-1; D gene: NA; J gene: TRBJ2-3; CDR3 DNA: TGCAGCGTTGTTAACAATCTCGGGACAGATACGCAGTATTTT; CDR3 protein: CSVVNNLGTDTQYF
clone size: NA; V gene: TRBV7-9; D gene: TRBD1; J gene: TRBJ2-7; CDR3 DNA: TGTGCCAGCAGCCCAGGGACAGGGGACGAGCAGTACTTC; CDR3 protein: CASSPGTGDEQYF
clone size: few; V gene: TRBV27; D gene: NA; J gene: TRBJ2-5; CDR3 DNA: TGTGCCAGCAGTTCCAGAGCGGCACAAGAGACCCAGTACTTC; CDR3 protein: CASSSRAAQETQYF
clone size: NA; V gene: TRBV28; D gene: TRBD1; J gene: TRBJ1-1; CDR3 DNA: TGTGCCAGCAGTTTAAGGGACAGGGGGCGCCGGAACACTGAAGCTTTCTTT; CDR3 protein: CASSLRDRGRRNTEAFF
clone size: NA; V gene: TRBV5-5; D gene: TRBD2; J gene: TRBJ2-7; CDR3 DNA: TGTGCCAGCAGCTTCAGCGGGAGAGCTTACGAGCAGTACTTC; CDR3 protein: CASSFSGRAYEQYF
clone size: few; V gene: TRBV10-1; D gene: NA; J gene: TRBJ2-7; CDR3 DNA: TGCGCCAGCACCTGTCTAGCTCCCTTGCCCCAACACGAGCAGTACTTC; CDR3 protein: CASTCLAPLPQHEQYF
clone size: once; V gene: TRBV7-9; D gene: TRBD1; J gene: TRBJ2-5; CDR3 DNA: TGTGCCAGCAGGGGGGTATATGGACAGGGGAAAGAGACCCAGTACTTC; CDR3 protein: CASRGVYGQGKETQYF
clone size: NA; V gene: TRBV28; D gene: NA; J gene: TRBJ1-2; CDR3 DNA: TGTGCCAGCAGTGGCGGGGGGGCAGTCTTATATGGCTACACCTTC; CDR3 protein: CASSGGGAVLYGYTF
clone size: once; V gene: TRBV13; D gene: NA; J gene: TRBJ1-3; CDR3 DNA: TGTGCCAGCAGTCACTGGGGCTCTTCGATCTCTGGAAACACCATATATTTT; CDR3 protein: CASSHWGSSISGNTIYF
clone size: once; V gene: TRBV18; D gene: TRBD2; J gene: TRBJ2-6; CDR3 DNA: TGTGCCAGCTCACTAGGACTAGCGGGGTCCTCTGGGGCCAACGTCCTGACTTTC; CDR3 protein: CASSLGLAGSSGANVLTF
clone size: NA; V gene: TRBV2; D gene: TRBD1; J gene: TRBJ2-7; CDR3 DNA: TGTGCCAGCAGTTCCCTTCGGACAGGATTTTACGAGCAGTACTTC; CDR3 protein: CASSSLRTGFYEQYF
clone size: NA; V gene: TRBV19; D gene: TRBD2; J gene: TRBJ2-7; CDR3 DNA: TGTGCCAGTAGTCTTAGCGGGAGTGGATTGAGCGAGCAGTACTTC; CDR3 protein: CASSLSGSGLSEQYF
clone size: NA; V gene: TRBV9; D gene: NA; J gene: TRBJ2-7; CDR3 DNA: TGTGCCAGCAGCCCCGGACTCTCGTTCGCCTACGAGCAGTACTTC; CDR3 protein: CASSPGLSFAYEQYF
clone size: NA; V gene: TRBV28; D gene: TRBD1; J gene: TRBJ1-1; CDR3 DNA: TGTGCCAGCAGTTTATCAGGGGGCTGGACTGAAGCTTTCTTT; CDR3 protein: CASSLSGGWTEAFF
clone size: NA; V gene: TRBV4-2; D gene: NA; J gene: TRBJ2-1; CDR3 DNA: TGTGCCAGCAGCCCGAACGGGGTGGGGGAGGAATACAATGAGCAGTTCTTC; CDR3 protein: CASSPNGVGEEYNEQFF
clone size: NA; V gene: TRBV5-1; D gene: NA; J gene: TRBJ1-4; CDR3 DNA: TGCGCCAGCAGCTCCAGGGCCCCCGCAACTAATGAAAAACTGTTTTTT; CDR3 protein: CASSSRAPATNEKLFF
clone size: NA; V gene: TRBV27; D gene: NA; J gene: TRBJ2-1; CDR3 DNA: TGTGCCAGCAGTAGATTGGGGAGGAGCTCCTACAATGAGCAGTTCTTC; CDR3 protein: CASSRLGRSSYNEQFF
clone size: NA; V gene: TRBV10-1; D gene: NA; J gene: TRBJ2-1; CDR3 DNA: TGCGCCAGCAGTGAAGTGGGGGGGCGTTACAATGAGCAGTTCTTC; CDR3 protein: CASSEVGGRYNEQFF
clone size: NA; V gene: TRBV7-6; D gene: NA; J gene: TRBJ2-7; CDR3 DNA: TGTGCCAGCAGCCTCCCAGGGAACTCCTACGAGCAGTACTTC; CDR3 protein: CASSLPGNSYEQYF
clone size: NA; V gene: TRBV2; D gene: TRBD2; J gene: TRBJ2-3; CDR3 DNA: TGTGCCAGCAGAACGGGGGAGGGAGCGACAGATACGCAGTATTTT; CDR3 protein: CASRTGEGATDTQYF
clone size: NA; V gene: TRBV7-6; D gene: NA; J gene: TRBJ1-3; CDR3 DNA: TGTGCCAGCAGCCTTGGACAGAGCTCTGGAAACACCATATATTTT; CDR3 protein: CASSLGQSSGNTIYF